Sequencing of this T cell receptor (beta chain) was carried out in a study of blood T cell repertoires in COVID-19. Study-wide background: Acute and convalescent COVID-19 specimens originated in the United States, Italy and Spain.

In the source study's methods: Amplification with reference gene primers provided the estimates of nucleated cell counts. The method was immunoSEQ multiplex PCR; TCRdb's version includes in-frame clones alone and lacks a portion of them. The V and J calls and clone size are taken from that table; D and trimming were inferred from the DNA. The table records 250,000 to 300,000 clones, approximately 86% of them present only once. The CDR3 is 13 residues long. The V gene's germline CDR1 is MNHEY and CDR2 SVGAGI. V was clipped by 2 bases and J by 5 bases, with 6 bases between them. The receptor was isolated from a man between 18 and 35 years old with active or convalescent COVID-19. The chain employs TRBV6-5 and TRBJ2-2; no firm D call. Sequencing was performed on peripheral blood. CDR3 bases: TGTGCCAGCAGTTACACAAATACCGGGGAGCTGTTTTTT. Residues: CASSYTNTGELFF.